This TCR beta chain was captured in a study of T-cell memory formation after mild COVID-19. Overall study: Clusters of TCRs were largely donor specific.

Study-wide findings and caveats: Memory cells collected pre-infection included some clones that later responded, suggesting cross-reactive memory joined. Contracting CD4+ clones were located mainly in CM and EM, and CD8+ clones in EMRA.

Amplification by 5'RACE using constant-segment primers produced TCR alpha and TCR beta cDNA libraries that carried sample barcodes and UMIs. TCRdb re-called the 5' RACE reads with MiXCR, one entry per CDR3 protein. The table has around 50,000 distinct CDR3 sequences, 9.5% to 15% seen once. This CDR3 is 14 amino acids long. Germline V lookup: CDR1 SEHNR, CDR2 FQNEAQ (reference sequence). V was shortened by 5 bases and J by 6 bases, with 14 bases between the two germline ends. Of note for this clonotype: Its antigen is unknown.

This TCR derives from a young man who had mild COVID-19 (a few samples of this study predate the infection). Cell type and time point are not known. The rearrangement joins TRBV7-9 to TRBJ2-1, with D perhaps TRBD2 (5 bases). The sequencing input was PBMCs or a T cell subset sorted from them (not recorded which). The CDR3 bases are TGTGCCAGCAGCACCGTAACTAGTACCAATGAGCAGTTCTTC. It yields the protein CASSTVTSTNEQFF.